These T cell receptor beta chains were read from a single sample in a study of shared clonotypes between healthy human individuals. Sequencing used immunoSEQ multiplex PCR; TCRdb keeps in-frame clones, though not all of them. The sample has millions of clones; less than 95% are singletons. Material for sequencing was naive CD8+ T cells sorted from blood. These receptors were obtained from a man between 18 and 29 years old in good health. CDR3s include the opening cysteine and the closing phenylalanine or tryptophan. A D gene is named only where the DNA matches it firmly. The size field is filled for only some rows; it gives once, few, many or a size class.

clone_size	v_call	j_call	d_call	cdr3_aa	cdr3_nt
NA	TRBV12-2	TRBJ2-3	NA	CASRRPASDTQYF	TGTGCAAGTCGCCGCCCGGCGTCAGATACGCAGTATTTT
NA	TRBV7-9	TRBJ1-3	NA	CASSARQVLSSGNTIYF	TGTGCCAGCAGCGCACGACAGGTGCTGAGCTCTGGAAACACCATATATTTT
NA	TRBV7-2	TRBJ2-3	NA	CASSLVMSIGDTQYF	TGTGCCAGCAGCTTAGTAATGAGCATCGGAGATACGCAGTATTTT
NA	TRBV5-3	TRBJ2-7	TRBD1	CARSPGQGDEQYF	TGTGCCAGAAGCCCCGGTCAGGGGGACGAGCAGTACTTC
NA	TRBV5-1	TRBJ2-7	TRBD1	CASSLDRGLGYEQYF	TGCGCCAGCAGCTTGGACAGGGGGCTCGGCTACGAGCAGTACTTC
NA	TRBV7-9	TRBJ2-3	TRBD2	CASSSDREGGDTQYF	TGTGCCAGCAGCTCCGATCGGGAGGGGGGAGATACGCAGTATTTT
once	TRBV7-9	TRBJ2-7	TRBD1	CASSLTGSEQYF	TGTGCCAGCAGCCTGACAGGGAGCGAGCAGTACTTC
NA	TRBV5-1	TRBJ1-2	NA	CASTLGEGYTF	TGCGCCAGCACCCTGGGGGAAGGCTACACCTTC
NA	TRBV9	TRBJ2-7	TRBD2	CASSAGLAETYEQYF	TGTGCCAGCAGCGCAGGACTAGCGGAGACCTACGAGCAGTACTTC
NA	TRBV11-2	TRBJ2-7	TRBD2	CASSRAGGPYEQYF	TGTGCCAGCAGCCGGGCGGGAGGGCCCTACGAGCAGTACTTC
NA	TRBV27	TRBJ2-3	TRBD2	CASSPGLVTDTQYF	TGTGCCAGCAGTCCCGGACTAGTAACAGATACGCAGTATTTT
once	TRBV13	TRBJ2-7	NA	CASSPPFEGGASYEQYF	TGTGCCAGCAGCCCCCCCTTTGAAGGGGGGGCCAGTTACGAGCAGTACTTC
NA	TRBV5-3	TRBJ2-5	NA	CARSLKITQTQYF	TGTGCCAGAAGCTTGAAGATTACGCAGACCCAGTACTTC
NA	TRBV28	TRBJ1-6	NA	CASSFLGYNSPLHF	TGTGCCAGCAGTTTCTTGGGTTATAATTCACCCCTCCACTTT
NA	TRBV9	TRBJ2-3	NA	CASSVDGRFYLDTQYF	TGTGCCAGCAGCGTAGATGGCAGATTTTATTTGGATACGCAGTATTTT
NA	TRBV7-9	TRBJ1-2	NA	CASIPESGNYGYTF	TGTGCCAGCATCCCGGAGTCAGGGAACTATGGCTACACCTTC
NA	TRBV11-2	TRBJ2-7	NA	CASSLDGFSYEQYF	TGTGCCAGCAGCTTAGACGGGTTCTCCTACGAGCAGTACTTC
NA	TRBV7-9	TRBJ2-7	NA	CASSLSTGSLPYEQYF	TGTGCCAGCAGCTTATCCACAGGAAGTTTGCCCTACGAGCAGTACTTC
once	TRBV4-1	TRBJ2-7	NA	CASSQGPYSYEQYF	TGCGCCAGCAGCCAGGGACCATACTCCTACGAGCAGTACTTC
NA	TRBV2	TRBJ1-6	NA	CASSQGSGGQPLHF	TGTGCCAGCAGCCAAGGGAGTGGGGGGCAGCCCCTCCACTTT
NA	TRBV27	TRBJ2-5	NA	CASSLLSTQETQYF	TGTGCCAGCAGTTTACTCAGTACTCAAGAGACCCAGTACTTC
NA	TRBV27	TRBJ2-2	NA	CASGGEANTGELFF	TGTGCCAGCGGCGGGGAAGCTAACACCGGGGAGCTGTTTTTT
NA	TRBV15	TRBJ2-3	NA	CATSSDRFESDTQYF	TGTGCCACCAGCAGTGACAGGTTCGAATCCGATACGCAGTATTTT
NA	TRBV5-5	TRBJ2-7	TRBD1	CASSLWDRGFYEQYF	TGTGCCAGCAGCTTGTGGGACAGGGGGTTCTACGAGCAGTACTTC
NA	TRBV27	TRBJ2-3	TRBD2	CASSPELASSTDTQYF	TGTGCCAGCAGCCCAGAACTAGCGTCTAGCACAGATACGCAGTATTTT
NA	TRBV11-1	TRBJ2-3	NA	CASSFGGSTDTQYF	TGTGCCAGCAGCTTCGGGGGTAGCACAGATACGCAGTATTTT
NA	TRBV28	TRBJ1-5	NA	CASSLGAPNQPQHF	TGTGCCAGCAGTTTAGGGGCACCCAATCAGCCCCAGCATTTT
NA	TRBV5-4	TRBJ1-2	NA	CASSDDPRQGVGYGYTF	TGTGCCAGCAGCGATGACCCGCGACAAGGCGTGGGCTATGGCTACACCTTC
NA	TRBV6-4	TRBJ2-7	TRBD2	CASGGASGTPLVQYF	TGTGCCAGCGGAGGGGCTAGCGGGACGCCGCTTGTGCAGTACTTC
once	TRBV28	TRBJ1-5	TRBD1	CASSTGQGGVANQPQHF	TGTGCCAGCAGTACCGGACAGGGAGGGGTAGCCAATCAGCCCCAGCATTTT
once	TRBV27	TRBJ2-7	NA	CASSLPGVAEPYEQYF	TGTGCCAGCAGCCTCCCCGGTGTAGCGGAACCCTACGAGCAGTACTTC